This record covers a single TCR beta chain. This sample was included in a study of blood T cell repertoires in COVID-19. Clones were sequenced by immunoSEQ multiplex PCR, and TCRdb holds only the in-frame ones, with some missing. The table lists over 130,000 clones, around 87% of them singletons. Germline V CDR1 and CDR2: MNHEY, SVGAGI. CDR3 size: 15 residues. Trimming took 6 bases from V and 3 from J; bases not matched to a gene: 9. The specimen was peripheral blood. The source of this sequence is a human donor in a cohort sampled during active COVID-19. The gene calls are TRBV6-5 and TRBJ2-7; 9 bases agree with TRBD1. CDR3 protein: CASSSGGTGLYEQYF. The CDR3 DNA sequence: TGTGCCAGCAGCTCCGGGGGGACAGGGCTCTACGAGCAGTACTTC.